This entry lists 21 T cell receptor beta chains sequenced from one sample in a study of shared clonotypes between healthy human individuals (dated by TCRdb to the early 2020s). The protocol used for the library was the immunoSEQ multiplex PCR assay. TCRdb mirrors the immuneACCESS table, restricted to in-frame sequences. Some clones are absent from its copies; in checked studies, under half trace to an unresolved V gene, and the reason for the others is unknown. Present in this sample are about 610,000 clones, 97% of which were seen just once. About 0.06% of the sample is held by the ten biggest clonotypes. Sequenced material: naive CD4+ T cells sorted from blood. In the paper's terms, the cell subset or site label means: CD45RA+ positively selected. These receptor sequences come from a woman in her twenties or thirties in good health.

This chain joins TRBV27 and TRBJ1-1; 9 bases match TRBD1. V trimming: 0 bases; J trimming: 6 bases; junction bases outside the gene matches: 8. CDR1 is MNHEY and CDR2 is SMNVEV in the germline V gene (reference sequence). CDR3 size: 16 residues. The CDR3 bases are TGTGCCAGCAGTTTATCATTAGTGGGGACAGGGTCTGAAGCTTTCTTT. Translation gives CASSLSLVGTGSEAFF.

The CDR3 DNA follows: TGTGCCAGCAGTGACGGTGACTATGGCTACACCTTC. This gives the protein CASSDGDYGYTF. The rearrangement joins TRBV6-4 to TRBJ1-2, with D unresolved. CDR3 length equals 12 residues. Trimming took off 2 bases at V and 3 bases at J, with 4 bases between the two ends. From germline, CDR1 is MRHNA and CDR2 SNTAGT.

A single count supports this clone. The J gene is TRBJ2-5, the V gene TRBV7-9, with 8 bases matching TRBD2. Trimming removed 0 bases from V and 5 bases from J; junction bases left unmatched: 14. The germline V gene has CDR1 SEHNR and CDR2 FQNEAQ (reference sequence). This CDR3 spans 18 amino acids. The CDR3 is CASSLASGIPLGLETQYF. CDR3 nucleotides: TGTGCCAGCAGCTTAGCTAGCGGGATCCCGTTGGGCTTGGAGACCCAGTACTTC.

The chain couples TRBV4-2 to TRBJ2-1; 8 bases map to TRBD2. Germline loops: CDR1 LGHNA, CDR2 YNFKEQ. The CDR3 has 15 residues. The V gene end was trimmed by 6 bases and the J gene end by 4 bases; junction bases not matched to a gene: 8. The CDR3 spells CASREASGYYNEQFF. The CDR3 region has the DNA TGTGCCAGCAGGGAGGCTAGCGGGTATTACAATGAGCAGTTCTTC.

The chain is built from TRBV28 and TRBJ2-3; D might be TRBD1 or TRBD2, each matching 5 bases. The CDR3 runs 14 residues. Germline V gives CDR1 MDHEN, CDR2 SYDVKM. V was clipped by 2 bases and J by 2 bases, with 8 bases between them. This CDR3 reads CASSLRGATDTQYF. CDR3 bases: TGTGCCAGCAGTTTAAGGGGAGCCACAGATACGCAGTATTTT. The full variable domain, with the rest looked up from reference TRBV28 and TRBJ2-3, is DVKVTQSSRYLVKRTGEKVFLECVQDMDHENMFWYRQDPGLGLRLIYFSYDVKMKEKGDIPEGYSVSREKKERFSLILESASTNQTSMYLCASSLRGATDTQYFGPGTRLTVL.

V and J are TRBV5-6 and TRBJ2-7; D ambiguous. V lost 1 base and J 4 bases, leaving 15 bases between the germline ends. This CDR3 region has 15 residues. Germline V gene data show CDR1 as SGHDT and CDR2 as YYEEEE. This CDR3 reads CASSLFGDTGYEQYF. The CDR3 DNA is TGTGCCAGCAGCTTGTTTGGGGATACTGGGTACGAGCAGTACTTC.

This clone appeared a single time. This chain links TRBV28 with TRBJ2-1, with 9 bases matching TRBD2. The CDR3 runs 15 residues. The ends lost 7 bases at V and 6 bases at J; junction bases unmatched: 10. The germline V gene has CDR1 MDHEN and CDR2 SYDVKM. This CDR3 is CASTLSGSLANEQFF. The CDR3 DNA sequence: TGTGCCAGCACCCTTAGCGGGAGCTTAGCCAATGAGCAGTTCTTC.

This clone has just one count. The CDR3 is CSVEAAHKRPDTQYF. Here the CDR3 DNA reads TGCAGCGTTGAGGCCGCACACAAACGCCCAGATACGCAGTATTTT. The chain employs TRBV29-1 and TRBJ2-3; D unclear. The CDR3 loop spans 15 amino acids. Germline V lookup: CDR1 SQVTM, CDR2 ANQGSEA. V was pared by 3 bases and J by 4 bases, with 17 bases between.

This clone was recorded once. The V and J genes are TRBV27 and TRBJ2-7, with D uncertain. From germline, CDR1 is MNHEY and CDR2 SMNVEV (reference sequence). The CDR3 contains 16 residues. V dropped 3 bases and J dropped 1 base, with 16 bases sitting between them. The CDR3 is CASSFGRPMKSYEQYF. The DNA for the CDR3 is TGTGCCAGCAGTTTTGGCAGACCCATGAAATCCTACGAGCAGTACTTC.

DNA for the CDR3: TGTGCCAGCAGCTTATGGCCCGGGACTAGCGGCTACAATGAGCAGTTCTTC. Its translation is CASSLWPGTSGYNEQFF. The chain carries TRBV7-2 and TRBJ2-1; the match to TRBD2 covers 11 bases. The CDR3 spans 17 residues. With 2 bases clipped from V and 3 bases from J, the junction kept 6 bases outside the gene matches. Germline CDR1 and CDR2: SGHTA and FQGNSA. Full variable domain (outside the CDR3, taken from reference TRBV7-2 and TRBJ2-1): GAGVSQSPSNKVTEKGKDVELRCDPISGHTALYWYRQSLGQGLEFLIYFQGNSAPDKSGLPSDRFSAERTGGSVSTLTIQRTQQEDSAVYLCASSLWPGTSGYNEQFFGPGTRLTVL.

This CDR3 is CASSPQTGNTIYF. The CDR3 DNA sequence: TGTGCCAGCTCACCACAGACTGGAAACACCATATATTTT. This sequence joins TRBV18 and TRBJ1-3; no definite D call. The V end was cut by 1 base, the J end by 2 bases, with 3 bases between. Per the germline V gene, CDR1 is KGHSH and CDR2 is LQKENI. This CDR3 is built from 13 residues.

The V and J genes are TRBV5-6 and TRBJ2-4; TRBD2 matches 7 bases. Germline V gene sequence: CDR1 SGHDT, CDR2 YYEEEE. Germline trimming cut 4 bases from V and 9 bases from J; bases unmatched to any gene: 13. This CDR3 contains 15 residues. CDR3 protein: CASSNGVGGPGIQYF. The CDR3 DNA reads TGTGCCAGCAGCAATGGCGTGGGAGGGCCGGGCATTCAGTACTTC.

V usage is TRBV2 and J usage is TRBJ2-7; maybe TRBD2 (5 bases). Germline assignment: CDR1 SNHLY and CDR2 FYNNEI. The CDR3 extends over 13 amino acids. Trimming left V 3 bases short and J 6 bases short, with 12 bases between. For the CDR3, the DNA is TGTGCCAGCAGTGACGAGACTATGGGCGAGCAGTACTTC. Its translation: CASSDETMGEQYF.

This chain uses TRBV29-1 with TRBJ2-3, with 11 bases aligning to TRBD2. The CDR3 has 16 residues. Germline V lookup: CDR1 SQVTM, CDR2 ANQGSEA. Losses at the gene ends were 2 bases for V and 3 bases for J; bases not matched to a gene: 7. CDR3 loop: CSVETLAGGPTDTQYF. CDR3 DNA sequence: TGCAGCGTTGAAACCTTAGCGGGAGGGCCTACAGATACGCAGTATTTT.

This sequence joins TRBV9 and TRBJ2-1; 11 bases are a match to TRBD2. There are 16 residues in the CDR3. V gave up 0 bases and J gave up 4 bases; unmatched junction bases: 3. Germline values: CDR1 SGDLS, CDR2 YYNGEE. The CDR3 loop is CASSVGGTSGYNEQFF. CDR3 nucleotide sequence: TGTGCCAGCAGCGTAGGTGGGACTAGCGGATACAATGAGCAGTTCTTC.

The V call is TRBV28, the J call TRBJ1-2; maybe TRBD1 (6 bases). This CDR3 contains 15 residues. Looked up from germline, CDR1 is MDHEN and CDR2 is SYDVKM. V was trimmed by 5 bases and J by 3 bases, leaving 16 bases between them. The CDR3 here is CASSRTGYGDYGYTF. The CDR3 nucleotides read TGTGCCAGCAGTCGCACAGGGTATGGAGACTATGGCTACACCTTC.

The J gene is TRBJ2-1, the V gene TRBV11-2; the D is unclear. V shed 2 bases and J shed 10 bases, with 9 bases lying between them. CDR1 is SGHAT and CDR2 is FQNNGV in the germline V gene. The CDR3 extends over 12 amino acids. The CDR3 spells CASSLKGREQFF. DNA for the CDR3: TGTGCCAGCAGCTTAAAGGGCCGAGAGCAGTTCTTC.

This clone was seen only once. This chain connects TRBV27 to TRBJ2-1, with 7 bases aligning to TRBD2. The V gene's germline CDR1 is MNHEY and CDR2 SMNVEV (reference sequence). This CDR3 has 14 residues. With V trimmed by 6 bases and J by 4 bases, 6 bases remained unmatched. The CDR3 spells CASRGLAEYNEQFF. The CDR3 DNA sequence: TGTGCCAGCAGGGGGCTAGCGGAATACAATGAGCAGTTCTTC.

This clone was picked up one time. J is TRBJ2-1 and V is TRBV11-2; D uncertain. This CDR3 contains 15 residues. Germline V gene lookup returns CDR1 SGHAT and CDR2 FQNNGV. Trimming removed 3 bases at V and 0 bases at J, with 9 bases between. CDR3: CASSFPSSSYNEQFF. The DNA for the CDR3 is TGTGCCAGCAGCTTTCCCTCGAGCTCCTACAATGAGCAGTTCTTC.

This clone has only one observation. The chain employs TRBV7-9 and TRBJ1-1; weak D call: TRBD1 (5 bases). This CDR3 comprises 14 residues. The germline CDR1 and CDR2 sequences are SEHNR and FQNEAQ (reference sequence). V lost 4 bases and J lost 4, with 13 bases in between. Here the CDR3 DNA reads TGTGCCAGCAGCTCCTCAGACGGGGCCACTGAAGCTTTCTTT. Its translation is CASSSSDGATEAFF.

This clone was recorded once. V and J are TRBV10-2 and TRBJ2-1; 9 bases align to TRBD1. The CDR3 is made up of 15 amino acids. Per germline, CDR1 WSHSY and CDR2 SAAADI. Trimming removed 6 bases from V and 5 bases from J; junction bases left unmatched: 8. Here the CDR3 DNA reads TGCGCCAGCAGGTATACGGACAGGGGAAACAATGAGCAGTTCTTC. Translation gives CASRYTDRGNNEQFF.